This T cell receptor beta chain was sequenced for a study of blood T cell repertoires in COVID-19. In the study overall: The cDNA or gDNA used as material had been derived from T cells, B-cell-depleted T cells, or PBMCs.

Enrollment of patients from Seattle took place during active infection, with longitudinal follow-up. The CDR3 contains 15 residues. The J segment lost 4 bases and the V segment lost 6 bases, leaving 8 bases of the junction unmatched. In germline, CDR1 is SGHAT, CDR2 FQNNGV. Original data processing: Amplification from reference gene primers served as the basis for estimated nucleated cell counts. Sequenced by immunoSEQ multiplex PCR; TCRdb stores in-frame clones only, minus some. The V and J calls and clone size come from that table; D and trimming were worked out from the DNA. The data hold over 200,000 clones, with about nine tenths observed a single time.

The clonotype was recovered from a man aged 30-40 years with COVID-19, enrolled during active disease. The rearrangement joins TRBV11-2 to TRBJ2-1, with 8 bases lining up with TRBD1. Sequenced: peripheral blood. The CDR3 region is CASSTTGGTYNEQFF. The CDR3 coding sequence is TGTGCCAGCAGTACCACAGGGGGGACTTACAATGAGCAGTTCTTC.